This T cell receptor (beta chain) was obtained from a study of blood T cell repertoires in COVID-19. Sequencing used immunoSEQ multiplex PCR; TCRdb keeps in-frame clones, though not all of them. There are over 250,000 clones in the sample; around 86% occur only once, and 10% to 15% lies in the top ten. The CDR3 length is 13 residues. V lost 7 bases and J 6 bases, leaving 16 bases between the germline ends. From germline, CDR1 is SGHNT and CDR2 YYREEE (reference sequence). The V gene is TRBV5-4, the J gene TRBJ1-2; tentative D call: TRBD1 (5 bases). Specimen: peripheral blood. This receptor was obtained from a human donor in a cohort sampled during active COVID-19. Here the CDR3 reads CASRPGRTDGYTF. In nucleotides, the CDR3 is TGTGCCAGCCGACCAGGGAGGACGGATGGCTACACCTTC.